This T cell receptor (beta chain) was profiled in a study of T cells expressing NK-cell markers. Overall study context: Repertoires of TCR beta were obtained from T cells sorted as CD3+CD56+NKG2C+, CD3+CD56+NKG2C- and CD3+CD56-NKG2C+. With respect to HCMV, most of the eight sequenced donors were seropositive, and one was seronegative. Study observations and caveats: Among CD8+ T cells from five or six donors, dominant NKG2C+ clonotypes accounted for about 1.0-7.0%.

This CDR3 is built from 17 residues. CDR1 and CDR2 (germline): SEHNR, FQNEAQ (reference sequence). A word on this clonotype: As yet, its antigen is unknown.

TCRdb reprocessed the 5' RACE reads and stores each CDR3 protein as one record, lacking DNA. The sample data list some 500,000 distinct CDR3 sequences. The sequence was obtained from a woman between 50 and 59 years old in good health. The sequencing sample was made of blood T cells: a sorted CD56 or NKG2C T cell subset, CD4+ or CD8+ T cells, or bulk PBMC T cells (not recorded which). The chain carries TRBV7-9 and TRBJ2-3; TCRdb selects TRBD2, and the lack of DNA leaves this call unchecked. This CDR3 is CASSLVAKVRAPDTQYF.